The subject of this entry is one TCR beta chain. The CDR3 is 17 residues long. Germline V gene sequence: CDR1 MNHEY, CDR2 SVGAGI. Trimming stripped 2 bases from V and 0 bases from J, with 14 bases between. Individual cDNA molecules each carried unique molecular identifiers attached by the library. TCRdb reanalysed the RACE reads using MiXCR and keeps one entry per CDR3 protein. The table shows about 99,000 distinct CDR3 sequences, with 9.5% to 15% occurring only once. The data were obtained in a study of human T cells and chemical hapten exposure. This sample's time point: patch test 1, 2 weeks after DPC sensitization. Noted treatment: therapeutic diphenylcyclopropenone sensitization with weekly scalp DPC. Those who donated were patients with alopecia, 18 to 70 years of age, and suitable for DPC.

The receptor comes from a woman between 35 and 50 years old with alopecia areata. Some clones in this sample may be carry-over from other donors' samples. The gene calls are TRBV6-5 and TRBJ1-3; D is perhaps TRBD1 (5 bases). The material sequenced was whole blood, taken in connection with sensitization to the hapten diphenylcyclopropenone (DPC). CDR3 nucleotides: TGTGCCAGCAGTTACGGGTCAGGGCACAACTCTGGAAACACCATATATTTT. This sequence encodes CASSYGSGHNSGNTIYF.